The rows below give T cell receptor beta chains drawn from one sample of a study of shared clonotypes between healthy human individuals. Measured with immunoSEQ multiplex PCR; TCRdb has only the in-frame clones, and not every one. The sample has roughly 2.1 million clones, roughly 91% seen once. Material for sequencing was naive CD8+ T cells from PBMCs. The receptors here all came from a man younger than 30 in good health. Some clones in this sample may be carry-over from other donors' samples. CDR3s include the opening cysteine and the closing phenylalanine or tryptophan. The D gene is left open where the match is weak. The size entry is marked missing in some rows and otherwise reads once, few, many or a size class.

D	V	J	size	CDR3	DNA
.	TRBV28	TRBJ2-1	.	CASSLLLGGEVGEQFF	TGTGCCAGCAGTTTACTACTGGGGGGAGAAGTAGGTGAGCAGTTCTTC
.	TRBV27	TRBJ2-5	.	CASSFLGAWETQYF	TGTGCCAGCAGTTTTCTGGGGGCTTGGGAGACCCAGTACTTC
.	TRBV10-3	TRBJ2-3	.	CAISELVEGTDTQYF	TGTGCCATCAGTGAGCTGGTGGAGGGGACAGATACGCAGTATTTT
.	TRBV15	TRBJ1-2	.	CATSRAGDYGYTF	TGTGCCACCAGCAGAGCTGGGGACTATGGCTACACCTTC
.	TRBV19	TRBJ2-2	.	CASSRLWPNTGELFF	TGTGCCAGTAGTAGGTTGTGGCCGAACACCGGGGAGCTGTTTTTT
.	TRBV4-3	TRBJ2-1	.	CASSHHRDGDSLISYNEQFF	TGCGCCAGCAGCCACCACCGGGACGGAGATTCACTTATCTCCTACAATGAGCAGTTCTTC
.	TRBV9	TRBJ2-2	.	CASSVVFSGELFF	TGTGCCAGCAGCGTAGTGTTTTCCGGGGAGCTGTTTTTT
.	TRBV7-6	TRBJ1-1	.	CASSWGGRLNTEAFF	TGTGCCAGCAGCTGGGGGGGACGGTTGAACACTGAAGCTTTCTTT
TRBD2	TRBV6-5	TRBJ2-3	.	CANLGAGGGTDTQYF	TGTGCCAACCTAGGGGCGGGAGGAGGGACAGATACGCAGTATTTT
TRBD1	TRBV7-8	TRBJ2-2	once	CASSLGSGGRDTGELFF	TGTGCCAGCAGCTTAGGGTCAGGGGGTCGGGACACCGGGGAGCTGTTTTTT
.	TRBV2	TRBJ2-5	.	CASSESKGEETQYF	TGTGCCAGCAGTGAATCGAAAGGGGAAGAGACCCAGTACTTC
TRBD1	TRBV7-6	TRBJ1-5	.	CASSLQGVPGQPQHF	TGTGCCAGCAGCCTACAGGGGGTCCCCGGGCAGCCCCAGCATTTT
TRBD1	TRBV11-2	TRBJ2-3	.	CASSEGQGYYHTQYF	TGTGCCAGCAGCGAAGGACAGGGTTATTATCATACGCAGTATTTT
.	TRBV7-8	TRBJ2-4	.	CASSLGRPNIQYF	TGTGCCAGCAGCTTAGGCCGACCTAACATTCAGTACTTC
.	TRBV4-1	TRBJ2-7	.	CASSQIGGDVHEQYF	TGCGCCAGCAGCCAAATAGGGGGGGACGTCCACGAGCAGTACTTC
TRBD1	TRBV5-6	TRBJ2-7	once	CASSPDRGNEQYF	TGTGCCAGCAGCCCGGACAGGGGTAACGAGCAGTACTTC
TRBD1	TRBV9	TRBJ2-7	.	CASSVSGTGEYEQYF	TGTGCCAGCAGCGTGTCGGGGACAGGGGAATACGAGCAGTACTTC
TRBD2	TRBV7-2	TRBJ2-5	.	CASSLGVRGGQETQYF	TGTGCCAGCAGCTTAGGAGTTCGCGGGGGTCAAGAGACCCAGTACTTC
TRBD1	TRBV7-8	TRBJ2-3	.	CASSLLGQGGRTDTQYF	TGTGCCAGCAGCTTATTGGGACAGGGTGGCCGCACAGATACGCAGTATTTT
.	TRBV5-4	TRBJ2-5	.	CASSVMEEYSGTQYF	TGTGCCAGCAGCGTAATGGAGGAATATTCAGGGACCCAGTACTTC
.	TRBV13	TRBJ2-5	.	CASSVGRGRETQYF	TGTGCCAGCAGCGTCGGCAGGGGAAGGGAGACCCAGTACTTC
.	TRBV7-9	TRBJ1-1	.	CASSLPGGSNTEAFF	TGTGCCAGCAGCTTACCTGGGGGTTCGAACACTGAAGCTTTCTTT
.	TRBV10-2	TRBJ1-2	.	CASSESGAYGYTF	TGCGCCAGCAGTGAATCAGGGGCCTATGGCTACACCTTC
.	TRBV19	TRBJ1-1	.	CASSRGTSNTEAFF	TGTGCCAGTAGTAGGGGGACATCGAACACTGAAGCTTTCTTT
TRBD1	TRBV7-3	TRBJ2-1	.	CASSLVGGSYNEQFF	TGTGCCAGCAGCTTAGTAGGGGGCTCGTACAATGAGCAGTTCTTC
.	TRBV2	TRBJ2-7	.	CASSARLAYEQYF	TGTGCCAGCAGTGCCCGACTAGCCTACGAGCAGTACTTC
TRBD1	TRBV11-3	TRBJ2-7	.	CASSPRQGRDEQYF	TGTGCCAGCAGCCCCAGACAGGGTCGAGACGAGCAGTACTTC
.	TRBV28	TRBJ1-5	.	CASSFEFSNQPQHF	TGTGCCAGCAGTTTTGAGTTTAGCAATCAGCCCCAGCATTTT
.	TRBV4-1	TRBJ2-7	.	CASSPSRQERAGQYF	TGCGCCAGCAGCCCCAGCCGACAGGAGCGGGCAGGGCAGTACTTC
.	TRBV6-1	TRBJ1-5	.	CASSELFPRFQHF	TGTGCCAGCAGTGAACTCTTCCCCAGGTTCCAGCATTTT
.	TRBV27	TRBJ2-7	.	CASSLRASSYEQYF	TGTGCCAGCAGTTTGCGGGCGAGCTCCTACGAGCAGTACTTC
.	TRBV4-3	TRBJ2-7	.	CASSHFSGANYEQYF	TGCGCCAGCAGCCATTTCTCGGGAGCTAACTACGAGCAGTACTTC
TRBD2	TRBV7-8	TRBJ2-7	.	CASSSQPAGAGEQYF	TGTGCCAGCAGCTCGCAGCCAGCGGGAGCCGGGGAGCAGTACTTC
TRBD2	TRBV29-1	TRBJ2-1	.	CSVETSGRASEQFF	TGCAGCGTAGAGACTAGCGGGAGGGCCAGTGAGCAGTTCTTC
.	TRBV5-3	TRBJ2-7	.	CARSLGEDGYEQYF	TGTGCCAGAAGCTTGGGGGAGGACGGGTACGAGCAGTACTTC
.	TRBV4-1	TRBJ1-1	.	CASSQQGLNTEAFF	TGCGCCAGCAGCCAGCAGGGATTGAACACTGAAGCTTTCTTT